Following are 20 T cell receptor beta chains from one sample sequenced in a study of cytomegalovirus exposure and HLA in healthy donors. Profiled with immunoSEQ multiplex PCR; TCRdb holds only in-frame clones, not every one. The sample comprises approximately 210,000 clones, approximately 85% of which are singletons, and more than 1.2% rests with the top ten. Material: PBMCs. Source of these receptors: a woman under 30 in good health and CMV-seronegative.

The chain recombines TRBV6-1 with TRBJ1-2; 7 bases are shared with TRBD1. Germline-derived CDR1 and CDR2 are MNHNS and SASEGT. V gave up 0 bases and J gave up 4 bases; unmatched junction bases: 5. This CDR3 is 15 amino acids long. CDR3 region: CASSEAGGRSYGYTF. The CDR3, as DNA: TGTGCCAGCAGTGAAGCAGGGGGCCGAAGCTATGGCTACACCTTC.

In nucleotides, the CDR3 is TGTGCTAGTGGTTTCTCGGGAACAGATACGCAGTATTTT. Its protein is CASGFSGTDTQYF. The genes are TRBV12-5 and TRBJ2-3; a weak D match, TRBD2 (5 bases). Germline CDR1 is LGHNT and CDR2 is FRNRAP. V was shortened by 3 bases and J by 3 bases, with 7 bases between the two germline ends. There are 13 residues in the CDR3.

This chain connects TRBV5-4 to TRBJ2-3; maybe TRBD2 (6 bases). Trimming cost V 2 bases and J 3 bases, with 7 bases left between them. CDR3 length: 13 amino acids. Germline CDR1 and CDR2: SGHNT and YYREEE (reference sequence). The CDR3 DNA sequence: TGTGCCAGCAGCTTACTAGCTACAGATACGCAGTATTTT. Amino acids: CASSLLATDTQYF.

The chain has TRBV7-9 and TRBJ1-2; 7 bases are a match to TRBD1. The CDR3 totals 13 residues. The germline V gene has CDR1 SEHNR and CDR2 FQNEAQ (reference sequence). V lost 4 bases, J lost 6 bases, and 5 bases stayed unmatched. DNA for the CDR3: TGTGCCAGCAGCTCACAGGGGTTGGATGGCTACACCTTC. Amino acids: CASSSQGLDGYTF.

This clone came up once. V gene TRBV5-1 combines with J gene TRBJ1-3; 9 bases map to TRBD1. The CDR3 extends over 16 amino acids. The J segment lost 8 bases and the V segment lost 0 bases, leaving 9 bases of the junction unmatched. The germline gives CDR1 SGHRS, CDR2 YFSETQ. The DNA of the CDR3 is TGCGCCAGCAGCTTGGAGCCGGGACAGGGTTTTGACACCATATATTTT. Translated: CASSLEPGQGFDTIYF.

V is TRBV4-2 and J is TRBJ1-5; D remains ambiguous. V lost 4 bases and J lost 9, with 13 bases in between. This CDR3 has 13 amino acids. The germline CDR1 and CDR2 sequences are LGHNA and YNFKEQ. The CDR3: CASSPTPSRPQHF. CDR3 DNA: TGTGCCAGCAGCCCGACACCGTCTCGGCCCCAGCATTTT.

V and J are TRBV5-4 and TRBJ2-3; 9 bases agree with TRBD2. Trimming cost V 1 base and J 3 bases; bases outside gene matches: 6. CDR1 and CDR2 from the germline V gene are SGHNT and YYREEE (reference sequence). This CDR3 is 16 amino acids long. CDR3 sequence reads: CASSLYSGSSTDTQYF. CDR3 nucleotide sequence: TGTGCCAGCAGCTTGTATAGCGGGAGTAGTACAGATACGCAGTATTTT.

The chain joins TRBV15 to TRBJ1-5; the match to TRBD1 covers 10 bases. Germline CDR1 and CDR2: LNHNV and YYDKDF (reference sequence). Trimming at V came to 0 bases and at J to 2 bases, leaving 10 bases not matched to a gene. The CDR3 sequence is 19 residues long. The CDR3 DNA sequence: TGTGCCACCAGCAGAGATCGGGACAGGGGAGGGGGCGGCAATCAGCCCCAGCATTTT. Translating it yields CATSRDRDRGGGGNQPQHF.

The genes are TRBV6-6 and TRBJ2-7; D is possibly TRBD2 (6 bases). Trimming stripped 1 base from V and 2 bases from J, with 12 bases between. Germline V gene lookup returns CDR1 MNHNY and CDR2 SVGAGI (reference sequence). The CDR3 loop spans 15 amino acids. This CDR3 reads CASSYYGSNTYEQYF. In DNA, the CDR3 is TGTGCCAGCAGTTACTACGGGAGTAACACCTACGAGCAGTACTTC.

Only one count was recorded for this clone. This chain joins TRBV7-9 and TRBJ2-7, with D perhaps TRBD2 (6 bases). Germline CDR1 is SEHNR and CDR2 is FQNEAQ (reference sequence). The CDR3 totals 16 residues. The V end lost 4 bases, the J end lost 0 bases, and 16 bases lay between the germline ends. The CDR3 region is CASSSDWRGGSYEQYF. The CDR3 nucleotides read TGTGCCAGCAGCTCTGACTGGAGGGGAGGCTCCTACGAGCAGTACTTC.

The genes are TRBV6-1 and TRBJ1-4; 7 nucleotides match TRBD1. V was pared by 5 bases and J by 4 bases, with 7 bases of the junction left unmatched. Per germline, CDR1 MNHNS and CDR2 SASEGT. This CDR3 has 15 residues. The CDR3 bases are TGTGCCAGCAGTCCAGGGGGGAGCCGTAATGAAAAACTGTTTTTT. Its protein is CASSPGGSRNEKLFF.

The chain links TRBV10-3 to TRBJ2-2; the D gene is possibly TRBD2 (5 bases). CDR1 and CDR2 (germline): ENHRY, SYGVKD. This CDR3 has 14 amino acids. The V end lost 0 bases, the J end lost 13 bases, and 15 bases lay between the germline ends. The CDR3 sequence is CAISESREASRLFF. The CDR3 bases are TGTGCCATCAGTGAGTCGAGGGAAGCGTCTCGGCTGTTTTTT.

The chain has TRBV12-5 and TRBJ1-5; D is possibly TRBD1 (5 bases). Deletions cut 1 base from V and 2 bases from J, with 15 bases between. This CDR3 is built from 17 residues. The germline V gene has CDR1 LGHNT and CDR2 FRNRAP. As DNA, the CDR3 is TGTGCTAGTGGTTTGGCCCCGGGGGGTTTAGGCAATCAGCCCCAGCATTTT. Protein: CASGLAPGGLGNQPQHF.

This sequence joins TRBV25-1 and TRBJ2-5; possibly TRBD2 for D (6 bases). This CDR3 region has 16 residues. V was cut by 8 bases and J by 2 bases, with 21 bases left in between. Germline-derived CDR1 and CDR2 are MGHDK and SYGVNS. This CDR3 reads CASLPAGRKKQETQYF. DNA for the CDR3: TGTGCCAGCCTCCCTGCGGGGCGGAAGAAACAAGAGACCCAGTACTTC.

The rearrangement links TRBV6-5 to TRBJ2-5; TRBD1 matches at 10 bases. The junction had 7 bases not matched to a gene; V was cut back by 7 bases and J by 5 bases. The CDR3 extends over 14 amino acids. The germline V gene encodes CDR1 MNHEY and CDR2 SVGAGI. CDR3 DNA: TGTGCCAGCACCTGGACAGGGGGACGGGAGACCCAGTACTTC. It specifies CASTWTGGRETQYF.

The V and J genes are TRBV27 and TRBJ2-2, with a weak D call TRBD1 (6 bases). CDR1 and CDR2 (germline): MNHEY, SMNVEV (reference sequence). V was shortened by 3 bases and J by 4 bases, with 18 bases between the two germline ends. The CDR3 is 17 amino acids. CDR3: CASSFRTASTPTGELFF. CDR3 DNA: TGTGCCAGCAGTTTTCGGACAGCCAGCACCCCCACCGGGGAGCTGTTTTTT.

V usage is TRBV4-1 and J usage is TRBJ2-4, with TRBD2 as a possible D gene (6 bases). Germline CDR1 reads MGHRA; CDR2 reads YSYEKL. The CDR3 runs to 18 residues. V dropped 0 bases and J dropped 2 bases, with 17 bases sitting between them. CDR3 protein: CASSQERDGGASKNIQYF. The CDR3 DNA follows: TGCGCCAGCAGCCAAGAGAGGGATGGCGGGGCCTCCAAAAACATTCAGTACTTC.

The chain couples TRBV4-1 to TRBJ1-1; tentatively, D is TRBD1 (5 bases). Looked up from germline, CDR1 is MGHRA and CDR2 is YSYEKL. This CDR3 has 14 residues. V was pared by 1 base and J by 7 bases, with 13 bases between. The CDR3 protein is CASSQVDTADEAFF. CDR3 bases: TGCGCCAGCAGCCAAGTGGACACAGCTGATGAAGCTTTCTTT.

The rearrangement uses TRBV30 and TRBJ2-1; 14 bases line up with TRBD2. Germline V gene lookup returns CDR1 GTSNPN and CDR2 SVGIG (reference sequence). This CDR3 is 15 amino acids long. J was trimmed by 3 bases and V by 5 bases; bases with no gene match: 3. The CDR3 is CAWATSGGGYNEQFF. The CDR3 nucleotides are TGTGCCTGGGCGACTAGCGGGGGGGGCTACAATGAGCAGTTCTTC.

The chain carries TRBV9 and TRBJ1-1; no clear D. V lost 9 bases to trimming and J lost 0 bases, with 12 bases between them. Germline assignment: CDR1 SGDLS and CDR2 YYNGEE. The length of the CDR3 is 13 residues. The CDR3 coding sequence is TGTGCCACAACCCCAGGCTTGAACACTGAAGCTTTCTTT. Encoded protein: CATTPGLNTEAFF.